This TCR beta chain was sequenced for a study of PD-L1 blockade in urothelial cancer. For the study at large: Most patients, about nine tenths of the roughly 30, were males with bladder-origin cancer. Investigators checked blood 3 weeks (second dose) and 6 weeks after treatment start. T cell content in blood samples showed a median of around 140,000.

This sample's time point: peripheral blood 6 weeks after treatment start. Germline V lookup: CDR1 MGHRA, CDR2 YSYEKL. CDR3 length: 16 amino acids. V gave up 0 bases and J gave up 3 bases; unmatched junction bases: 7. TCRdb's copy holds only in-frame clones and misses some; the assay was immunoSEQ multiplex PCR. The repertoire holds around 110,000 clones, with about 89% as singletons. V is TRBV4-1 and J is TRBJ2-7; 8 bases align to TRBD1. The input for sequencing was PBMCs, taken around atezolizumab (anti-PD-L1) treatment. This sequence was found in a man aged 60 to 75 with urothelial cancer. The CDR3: CASSQDAGRGLYEQYF. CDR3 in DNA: TGCGCCAGCAGCCAAGATGCGGGCAGGGGGCTCTACGAGCAGTACTTC.